This T cell receptor (beta chain) was found in a study of shared clonotypes between healthy human individuals. Study observations and caveats: The authors expected sequencing depth to affect clonotype sharing among donors. Richness estimates generally favored naive over memory subsets. Despite large depth, sorted-subset datasets appeared incompletely sequenced.

On this clone: What it binds is not known.

Trimming left V 3 bases short and J 3 bases short, with 9 bases between. CDR1 and CDR2 from the germline V gene are MNHEY and SMNVEV (reference sequence). The CDR3 covers 15 residues. The authors ran the assay at deep level. The table came from immunoSEQ multiplex PCR; TCRdb's copy has only in-frame clones and leaves some out. The table shows 2 million to 3 million clones, with over 85% occurring only once. The receptor's source is a man younger than 30 in good health. Some clones in this sample may be carry-over from other donors' samples. Sequenced material: naive CD4+ T cells from PBMCs. Described subset: CD45RA+ positively selected. The rearrangement joins TRBV27 to TRBJ2-6, with D perhaps TRBD2 (5 bases). The chain's CDR3 is CASSFAAGGANVLTF. The CDR3 bases are TGTGCCAGCAGTTTCGCGGCGGGTGGGGCCAACGTCCTGACTTTC.